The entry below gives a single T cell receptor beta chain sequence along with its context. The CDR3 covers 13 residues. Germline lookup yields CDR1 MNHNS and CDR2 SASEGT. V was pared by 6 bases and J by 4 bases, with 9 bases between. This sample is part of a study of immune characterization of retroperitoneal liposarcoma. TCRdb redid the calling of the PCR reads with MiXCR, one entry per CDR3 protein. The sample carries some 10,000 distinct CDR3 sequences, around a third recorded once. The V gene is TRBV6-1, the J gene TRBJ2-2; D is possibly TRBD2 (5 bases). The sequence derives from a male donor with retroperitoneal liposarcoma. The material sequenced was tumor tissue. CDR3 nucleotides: TGTGCCAGCAGACTAGAAGGCACCGGGGAGCTGTTTTTT. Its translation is CASRLEGTGELFF.